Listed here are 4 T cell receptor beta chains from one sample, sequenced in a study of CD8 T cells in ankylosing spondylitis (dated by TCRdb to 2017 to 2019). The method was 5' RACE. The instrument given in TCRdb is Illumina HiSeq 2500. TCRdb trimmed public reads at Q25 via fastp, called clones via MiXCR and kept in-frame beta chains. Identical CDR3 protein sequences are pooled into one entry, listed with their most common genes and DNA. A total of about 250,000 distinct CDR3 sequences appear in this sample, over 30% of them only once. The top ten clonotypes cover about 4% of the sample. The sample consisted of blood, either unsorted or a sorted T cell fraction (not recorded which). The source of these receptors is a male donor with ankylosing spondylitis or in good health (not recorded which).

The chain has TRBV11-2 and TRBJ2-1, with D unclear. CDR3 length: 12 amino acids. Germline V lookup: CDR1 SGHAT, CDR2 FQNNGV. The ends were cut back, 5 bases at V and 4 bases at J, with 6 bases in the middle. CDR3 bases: TGTGCCAGCAGCGTACAGTACAATGAGCAGTTCTTC. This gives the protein CASSVQYNEQFF.

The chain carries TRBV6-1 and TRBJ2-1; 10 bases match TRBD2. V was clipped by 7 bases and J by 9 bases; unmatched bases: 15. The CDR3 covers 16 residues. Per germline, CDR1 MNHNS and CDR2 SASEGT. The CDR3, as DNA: TGTGCCAGCACCAAAGCTCCGGGACTAGCGTGGGGTGAGCAGTTCTTC. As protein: CASTKAPGLAWGEQFF.

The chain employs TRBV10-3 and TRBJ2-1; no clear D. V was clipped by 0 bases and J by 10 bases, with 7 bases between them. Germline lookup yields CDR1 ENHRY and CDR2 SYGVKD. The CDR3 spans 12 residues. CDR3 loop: CAISESRREQFF. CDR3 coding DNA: TGTGCCATCAGTGAGTCCCGACGGGAGCAGTTCTTC.

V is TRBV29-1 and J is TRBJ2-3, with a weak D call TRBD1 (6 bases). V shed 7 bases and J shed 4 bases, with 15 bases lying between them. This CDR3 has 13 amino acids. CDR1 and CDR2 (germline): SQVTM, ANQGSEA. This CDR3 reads CSGGTGLADTQYF. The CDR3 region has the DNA TGCAGCGGGGGTACAGGGCTGGCAGATACGCAGTATTTT.